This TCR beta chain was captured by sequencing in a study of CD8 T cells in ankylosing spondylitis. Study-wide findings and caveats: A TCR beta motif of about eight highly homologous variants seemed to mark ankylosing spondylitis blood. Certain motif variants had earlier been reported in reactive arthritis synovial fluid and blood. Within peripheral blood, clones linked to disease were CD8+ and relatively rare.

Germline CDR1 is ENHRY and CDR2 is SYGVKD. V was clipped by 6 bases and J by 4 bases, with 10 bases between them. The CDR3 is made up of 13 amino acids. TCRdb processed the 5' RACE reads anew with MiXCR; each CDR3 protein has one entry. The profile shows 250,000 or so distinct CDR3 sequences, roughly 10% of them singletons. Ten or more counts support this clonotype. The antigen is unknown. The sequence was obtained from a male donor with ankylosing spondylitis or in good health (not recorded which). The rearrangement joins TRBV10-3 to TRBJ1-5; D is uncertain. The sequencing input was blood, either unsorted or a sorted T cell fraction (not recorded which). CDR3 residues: CAISAGPNQPQHF. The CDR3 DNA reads TGTGCCATCAGCGCTGGGCCTAATCAGCCCCAGCATTTT.